One T cell receptor beta chain is described in this entry. This sample was taken from a study of blood T cell repertoires in COVID-19. For the study at large: Spain, Italy and the United States supplied samples that represented acute and convalescent COVID-19.

Generated by immunoSEQ multiplex PCR, the TCRdb table keeps only in-frame clones and is missing some. The data hold around 300,000 clones, with about 85% observed a single time. In germline, CDR1 is MNHNS, CDR2 SASEGT. The CDR3 totals 14 residues. The trim removed 3 bases at V and 6 bases at J, leaving 3 bases unmatched. This chain links TRBV6-1 with TRBJ1-5; 9 positions match TRBD1. The sequenced sample was PBMCs or T cells enriched from blood (not recorded which). The sequence came from a woman between 50 and 59 years old who had recovered from COVID-19. Here the CDR3 reads CASSDPGQGQPQHF. The CDR3 coding sequence is TGTGCCAGCAGTGATCCGGGACAGGGTCAGCCCCAGCATTTT.